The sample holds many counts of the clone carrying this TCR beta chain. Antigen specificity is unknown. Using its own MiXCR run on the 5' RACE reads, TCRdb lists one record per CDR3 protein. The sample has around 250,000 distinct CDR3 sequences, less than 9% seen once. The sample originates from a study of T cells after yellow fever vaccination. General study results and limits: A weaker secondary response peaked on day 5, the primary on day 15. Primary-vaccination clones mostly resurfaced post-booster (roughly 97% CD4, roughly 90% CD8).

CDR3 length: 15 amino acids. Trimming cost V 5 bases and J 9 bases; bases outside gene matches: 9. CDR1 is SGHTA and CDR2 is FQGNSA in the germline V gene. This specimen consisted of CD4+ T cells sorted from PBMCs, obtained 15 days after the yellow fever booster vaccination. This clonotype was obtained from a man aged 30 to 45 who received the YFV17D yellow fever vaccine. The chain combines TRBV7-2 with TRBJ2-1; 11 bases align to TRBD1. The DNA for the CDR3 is TGTGCCAGCAGCCCGGACAGGGGGCATGGCTTTGAGCAGTTCTTC. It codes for CASSPDRGHGFEQFF.